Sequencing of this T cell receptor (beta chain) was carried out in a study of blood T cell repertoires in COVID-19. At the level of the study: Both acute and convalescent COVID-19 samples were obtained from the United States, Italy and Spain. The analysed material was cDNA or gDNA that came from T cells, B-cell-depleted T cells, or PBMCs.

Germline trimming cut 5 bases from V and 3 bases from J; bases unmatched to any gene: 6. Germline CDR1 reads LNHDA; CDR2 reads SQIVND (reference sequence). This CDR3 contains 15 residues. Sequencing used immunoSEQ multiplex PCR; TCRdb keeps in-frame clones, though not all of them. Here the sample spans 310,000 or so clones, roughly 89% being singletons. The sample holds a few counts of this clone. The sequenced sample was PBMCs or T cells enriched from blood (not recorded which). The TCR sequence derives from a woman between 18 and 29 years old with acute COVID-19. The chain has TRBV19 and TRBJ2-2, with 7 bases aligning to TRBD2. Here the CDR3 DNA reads TGTGCCAGTAGTCCAAAGGCGGGAGACACCGGGGAGCTGTTTTTT. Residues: CASSPKAGDTGELFF.